This TCR beta chain was profiled in a study of cytomegalovirus exposure and HLA in healthy donors. In the study overall: Membership in the Caucasian-associated ancestry cluster was found for 81% of 398 genotyped donors. Points from the study as a whole: There was a cluster of highly shared sequence variants that was likely a sequencing artifact. It was assumed in the presence/absence analyses that sequencing depth was roughly uniform across donors.

The PCR contained 60 Vbeta and 13 Jbeta primers. Data came from immunoSEQ multiplex PCR; TCRdb stores just in-frame clones and leaves some out. Counted here are about 100,000 clones, roughly 74% occurring once; the ten biggest clones make up 1.5% to 2%. This CDR3 has 14 residues. The V gene's germline CDR1 is LNHDA and CDR2 SQIVND (reference sequence). Trimming cost V 2 bases and J 5 bases; bases outside gene matches: 5. A note on this clone: Its target is unknown.

Sequencing was carried out using PBMCs. The chain links TRBV19 to TRBJ2-5; 7 bases fit TRBD2. The clonotype originates from a woman in her forties in good health and CMV-seronegative. The CDR3 loop reads CASSISSGAETQYF. CDR3 bases: TGTGCCAGTAGTATATCTAGCGGAGCGGAGACCCAGTACTTC.